This TCR beta chain was sequenced for a study of post-analysis software for immune sequencing data. V lost 5 bases and J lost 4; bases outside the gene matches: 8. This CDR3 has 16 amino acids. Study results and limitations: Patients with multiple sclerosis recorded significantly lower normalized Chao1 diversity than controls, the study found. Roughly five TRBV segments, including TRBV5-6, TRBV5-1 and TRBV20-1, were more frequent in patients than controls.

On this clonotype itself: Antigen specificity is unknown.

Presence of unique molecular identifiers characterized the TCR beta cDNA libraries. MiXCR, applied by TCRdb to the PCR reads, yields one record per CDR3 protein. The data hold roughly 540,000 distinct CDR3 sequences, with under 40% observed a single time. The receptor's source is a girl aged 2-17 years with multiple sclerosis. V gene TRBV12-3 or TRBV12-4 combines with J gene TRBJ2-6; 7 nucleotides align to TRBD1. Material for sequencing was blood. CDR3 sequence reads: CASSARQGSGANVLTF. The CDR3 DNA follows: TGTGCCAGCAGTGCAAGACAGGGTTCGGGGGCCAACGTCCTGACTTTC.